This T cell receptor beta chain was profiled in a study of blood T cells in healthy people across ages. The germline V gene has CDR1 SGHRS and CDR2 YFSETQ. Trimming cost V 3 bases and J 5 bases; bases outside gene matches: 5. This CDR3 has 14 amino acids. A second PCR, run for roughly 7 to 12 cycles, used a sample-barcoded 5' primer plus a J-beta primer mix. TCRdb reanalysed the 5' RACE reads using MiXCR and keeps one entry per CDR3 protein. The sample includes almost 1 million distinct CDR3 sequences, roughly 47% seen only once; the top ten take 20% to 25%. To note about this clonotype: Antigen unknown.

The study, taken as a whole, reports: From one million sequenced T cells, diversity estimates were lower bounds. Observed TCR beta diversity showed a strong correlation with the percentage of naive T cells as measured by flow cytometry. TCR beta diversity, measured per million T cells, fell in a roughly linear way with age.

This sequence joins TRBV5-1 and TRBJ2-4, with 7 bases aligning to TRBD2. Material for sequencing was blood. This receptor was taken from a woman aged 55-69 years in good health. CDR3: CASSWGGSQNIQYF. CDR3 nucleotides: TGCGCCAGCAGCTGGGGGGGTAGTCAAAACATTCAGTACTTC.